These 6 T cell receptor beta chains were all obtained from the same sample, sequenced in a study of T cell responses to AZD1222 COVID-19 vaccine. Here immunoSEQ multiplex PCR was the method, and the copy in TCRdb shows in-frame clones only, minus some. The sample carries over 50,000 clones, about four fifths recorded once. The source was peripheral blood, collected 28 days after the second AZD1222 dose. These receptors were collected from an adult who received the AZD1222 COVID-19 vaccine.

This chain joins TRBV9 and TRBJ1-1; D is ambiguous. The CDR3 has 14 residues. Trimming stripped 3 bases from V and 4 bases from J, with 13 bases between. Germline loops: CDR1 SGDLS, CDR2 YYNGEE. The CDR3 spells CASSEAYVGTEAFF. The CDR3 DNA sequence: TGTGCCAGCAGCGAGGCCTATGTGGGCACTGAAGCTTTCTTT.

This clone occurred a few times. The chain recombines TRBV4-2 with TRBJ2-7, with TRBD1 identical over 10 bases. V was clipped by 0 bases and J by 5 bases; unmatched bases: 10. CDR1 and CDR2 from the germline V gene are LGHNA and YNFKEQ. CDR3 length: 17 residues. CDR3 loop: CASSQEARQGARHEQYF. The CDR3 nucleotides read TGTGCCAGCAGCCAAGAAGCGAGACAGGGGGCGCGCCACGAGCAGTACTTC.

V usage is TRBV5-5 and J usage is TRBJ2-5; 9 bases fit TRBD2. V gave up 0 bases and J gave up 3 bases; unmatched junction bases: 3. This CDR3 has 15 residues. Germline lookup yields CDR1 SGHKS and CDR2 YYEKEE (reference sequence). This CDR3 is CASSLGGLAEETQYF. The CDR3 bases are TGTGCCAGCAGCTTGGGGGGACTAGCCGAAGAGACCCAGTACTTC.

The V gene is TRBV6-5, the J gene TRBJ2-1; possibly TRBD2 for D (7 bases). This CDR3 contains 12 residues. Germline V lookup: CDR1 MNHEY, CDR2 SVGAGI. V lost 7 bases and J lost 6, with 10 bases in between. This chain's CDR3 is CASIGGGNEQFF. The CDR3 DNA reads as TGTGCCAGCATAGGGGGGGGCAATGAGCAGTTCTTC.

The sample holds one count of this clone. The V call is TRBV5-6, the J call TRBJ2-3; 9 bases line up with TRBD2. The trim removed 4 bases at V and 4 bases at J, leaving 4 bases unmatched. CDR3 size: 14 residues. Germline V CDR1 and CDR2: SGHDT, YYEEEE. The CDR3 nucleotides are TGTGCCAGCAGCATGGGACTAGCCCCAGATACGCAGTATTTT. Residues: CASSMGLAPDTQYF.

This sequence joins TRBV5-1 and TRBJ2-5; tentatively, D is TRBD1 (5 bases). Germline V CDR1 and CDR2: SGHRS, YFSETQ. This CDR3 has 14 residues. V dropped 0 bases and J dropped 6 bases, with 12 bases sitting between them. The CDR3 region is CASSLEGQGKTQYF. The DNA of the CDR3 is TGCGCCAGCAGCTTGGAGGGCCAGGGAAAGACCCAGTACTTC.